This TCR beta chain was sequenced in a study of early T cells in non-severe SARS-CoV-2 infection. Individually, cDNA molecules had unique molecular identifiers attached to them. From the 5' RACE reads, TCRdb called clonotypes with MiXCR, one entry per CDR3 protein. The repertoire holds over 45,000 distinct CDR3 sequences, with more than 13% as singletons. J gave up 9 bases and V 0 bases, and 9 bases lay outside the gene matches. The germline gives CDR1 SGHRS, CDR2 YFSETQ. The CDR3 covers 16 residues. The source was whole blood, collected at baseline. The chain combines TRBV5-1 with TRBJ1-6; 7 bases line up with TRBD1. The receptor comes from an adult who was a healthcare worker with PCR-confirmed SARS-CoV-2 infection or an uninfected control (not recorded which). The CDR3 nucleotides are TGCGCCAGCAGCTTGGCCGGGCAGGGGGACGGTTCACCCCTCCACTTT. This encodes CASSLAGQGDGSPLHF.